One sample yielded the 3 T cell receptor beta chains listed below, sequenced in a study of T cell changes during pregnancy in multiple sclerosis. TCRdb's copy holds only in-frame clones and misses some; the assay was immunoSEQ multiplex PCR. The data show 13,000 or so clones, roughly 90% seen once. Sequencing used CD8+ T cells from peripheral blood mononuclear cells, obtained in the first trimester of pregnancy. These receptors were collected from a female donor with multiple sclerosis, enrolled in a pregnancy study.

CDR3 region: CASSSQRGSYNEQFF. CDR3 DNA: TGTGCCAGCAGCTCCCAGCGGGGCTCCTACAATGAGCAGTTCTTC. The chain joins TRBV7-8 to TRBJ2-1, with TRBD2 identical over 7 bases. The J segment lost 0 bases and the V segment lost 4 bases, leaving 3 bases of the junction unmatched. The CDR3 consists of 15 residues. The germline gives CDR1 SGHVS, CDR2 FQNEAQ.

The J gene is TRBJ1-2, the V gene TRBV5-6; no reliable D call. Germline assignment: CDR1 SGHDT and CDR2 YYEEEE. The CDR3 length is 13 residues. V was trimmed by 0 bases and J by 3 bases, leaving 6 bases between them. The CDR3 DNA reads TGTGCCAGCAGCTTGGAGTCGGACTATGGCTACACCTTC. Its protein is CASSLESDYGYTF. Full variable domain (rest looked up from reference TRBV5-6 and TRBJ1-2): DAGVTQSPTHLIKTRGQQVTLRCSPKSGHDTVSWYQQALGQGPQFIFQYYEEEERQRGNFPDRFSGHQFPNYSSELNVNALLLGDSALYLCASSLESDYGYTFGSGTRLTVV.

This chain links TRBV28 with TRBJ2-3; possible D gene TRBD2, 7 bases. The V end was cut by 7 bases, the J end by 8 bases, with 25 bases between. This CDR3 is built from 16 residues. Per germline, CDR1 MDHEN and CDR2 SYDVKM. As DNA, the CDR3 is TGTGCCAGCAAATTACATGTTACTCGGGGGGCAACTACGCAGTATTTT. As protein: CASKLHVTRGATTQYF.